This TCR beta chain came from a study of T cell repertoires in cytomegalovirus infection. Study summary: CMV epitopes that were recently identified and HLA-C-restricted were used alongside well-studied HLA-B-restricted ones. Whole-study results and caveats: Ex vivo, HLA-C-restricted CMV-specific TCR beta clonotypes prevailed over the rest of the response.

From the reads, TCRdb called clonotypes with MiXCR, one entry per CDR3 protein. The data show about 830,000 distinct CDR3 sequences, with less than 35% seen just once and 9.5% to 15% held by the top ten. CDR3 length: 15 amino acids. Trimming took 2 bases from V and 0 from J, leaving 5 bases between them. Germline CDR1 LNHDA, CDR2 SQIVND (reference sequence). This clonotype was detected ten times or more. Antigen specificity is unknown. The sample consisted of cultured CD8+ T cells from PBMCs, taken from culture after CMV antigen stimulation. The genes are TRBV19 and TRBJ2-6, with D unresolved. The source of this sequence is a human donor in good health (CMV status not recorded). Some clones in this sample may be carry-over from other donors' samples. The CDR3 protein is CASSILSSGANVLTF. In nucleotides, the CDR3 is TGTGCCAGTAGTATACTGAGCTCTGGGGCCAACGTCCTGACTTTC.